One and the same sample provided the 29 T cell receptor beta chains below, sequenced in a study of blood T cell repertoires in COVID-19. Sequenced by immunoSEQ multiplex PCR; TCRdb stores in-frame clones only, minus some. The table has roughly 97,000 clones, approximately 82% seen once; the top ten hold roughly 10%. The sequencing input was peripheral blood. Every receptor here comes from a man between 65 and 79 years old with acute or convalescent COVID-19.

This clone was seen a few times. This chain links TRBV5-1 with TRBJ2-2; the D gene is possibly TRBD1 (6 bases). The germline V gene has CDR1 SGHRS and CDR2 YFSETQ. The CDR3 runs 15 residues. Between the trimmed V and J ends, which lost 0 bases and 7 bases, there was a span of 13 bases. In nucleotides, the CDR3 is TGCGCCAGCAGCTTGGCCAATGGGGGCCACGGGGAGCTGTTTTTT. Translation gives CASSLANGGHGELFF.

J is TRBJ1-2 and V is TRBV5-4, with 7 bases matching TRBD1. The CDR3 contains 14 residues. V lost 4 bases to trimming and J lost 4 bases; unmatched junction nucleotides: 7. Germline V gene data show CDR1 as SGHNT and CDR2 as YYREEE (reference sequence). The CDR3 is CASSIQGITYGYTF. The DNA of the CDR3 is TGTGCCAGCAGCATACAGGGGATCACCTATGGCTACACCTTC.

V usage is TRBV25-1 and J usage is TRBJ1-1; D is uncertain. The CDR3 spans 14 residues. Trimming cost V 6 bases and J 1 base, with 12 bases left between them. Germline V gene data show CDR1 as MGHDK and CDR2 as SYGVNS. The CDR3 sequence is CASRLEGGNTEAFF. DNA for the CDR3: TGTGCCAGCAGGCTCGAAGGAGGGAACACTGAAGCTTTCTTT.

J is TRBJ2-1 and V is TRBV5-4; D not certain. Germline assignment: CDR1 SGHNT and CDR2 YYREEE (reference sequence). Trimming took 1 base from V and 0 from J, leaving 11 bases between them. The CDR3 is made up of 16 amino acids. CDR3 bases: TGTGCCAGCAGCTTGCCGGGTTTAAGCTCCTACAATGAGCAGTTCTTC. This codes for CASSLPGLSSYNEQFF.

Here the CDR3 reads CASSTQGFIYQPQHF. The CDR3 region has the DNA TGTGCCAGCAGTACACAGGGTTTTATTTATCAGCCCCAGCATTTT. The chain carries TRBV6-2 or TRBV6-3 and TRBJ1-5; maybe TRBD1 (6 bases). CDR1 is MNHEY and CDR2 is SVGEGT in the germline V gene. This CDR3 contains 15 residues. V was trimmed by 5 bases and J by 5 bases, leaving 16 bases between them.

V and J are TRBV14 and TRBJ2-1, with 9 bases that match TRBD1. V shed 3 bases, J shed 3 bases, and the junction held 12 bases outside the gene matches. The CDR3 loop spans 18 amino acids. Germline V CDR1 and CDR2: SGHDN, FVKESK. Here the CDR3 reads CASSQDPGQGGIYNEQFF. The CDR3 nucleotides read TGTGCCAGCAGCCAGGACCCGGGACAGGGAGGTATCTACAATGAGCAGTTCTTC.

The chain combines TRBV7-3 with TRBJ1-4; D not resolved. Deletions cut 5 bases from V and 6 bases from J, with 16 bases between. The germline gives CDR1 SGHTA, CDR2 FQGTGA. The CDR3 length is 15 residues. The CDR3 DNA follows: TGTGCCAGCAGCATACGGGCAGTGGAGGATGAAAAACTGTTTTTT. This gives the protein CASSIRAVEDEKLFF.

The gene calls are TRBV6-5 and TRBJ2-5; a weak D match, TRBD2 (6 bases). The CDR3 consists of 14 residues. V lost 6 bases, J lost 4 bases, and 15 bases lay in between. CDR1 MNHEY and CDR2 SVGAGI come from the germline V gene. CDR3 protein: CASSLAGSGETQYF. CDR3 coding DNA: TGTGCCAGCAGCTTGGCGGGGAGCGGAGAGACCCAGTACTTC.

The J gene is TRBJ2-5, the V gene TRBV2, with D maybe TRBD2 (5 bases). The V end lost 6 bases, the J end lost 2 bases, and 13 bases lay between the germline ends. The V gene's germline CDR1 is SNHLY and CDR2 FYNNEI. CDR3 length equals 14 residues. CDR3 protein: CASSLRPGQETQYF. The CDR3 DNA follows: TGTGCCAGCAGCCTGAGACCGGGACAAGAGACCCAGTACTTC.

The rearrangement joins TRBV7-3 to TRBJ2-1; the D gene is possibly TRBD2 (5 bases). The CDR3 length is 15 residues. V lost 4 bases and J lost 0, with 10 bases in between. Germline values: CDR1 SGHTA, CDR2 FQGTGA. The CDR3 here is CASSSEGNSYNEQFF. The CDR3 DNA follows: TGTGCCAGCAGCTCTGAGGGTAACTCCTACAATGAGCAGTTCTTC.

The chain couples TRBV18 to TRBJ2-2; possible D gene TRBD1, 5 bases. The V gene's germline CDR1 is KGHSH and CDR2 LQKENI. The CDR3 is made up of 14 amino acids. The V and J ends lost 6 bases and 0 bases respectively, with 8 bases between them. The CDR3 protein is CASSQGTNTGELFF. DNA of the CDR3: TGTGCCAGCTCCCAGGGAACGAACACCGGGGAGCTGTTTTTT.

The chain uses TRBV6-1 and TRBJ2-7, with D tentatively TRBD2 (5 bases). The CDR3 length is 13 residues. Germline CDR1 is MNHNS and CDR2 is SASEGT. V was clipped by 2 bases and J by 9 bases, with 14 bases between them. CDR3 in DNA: TGTGCCAGCAGTGAAAGAGAAACTAGTGGGCAGTACTTC. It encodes CASSERETSGQYF.

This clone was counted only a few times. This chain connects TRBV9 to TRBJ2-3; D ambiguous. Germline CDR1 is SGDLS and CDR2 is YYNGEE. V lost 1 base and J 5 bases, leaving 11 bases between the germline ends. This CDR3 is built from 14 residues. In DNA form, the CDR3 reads TGTGCCAGCAGCGTAACACCCACCAAAGATACGCAGTATTTT. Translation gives CASSVTPTKDTQYF.

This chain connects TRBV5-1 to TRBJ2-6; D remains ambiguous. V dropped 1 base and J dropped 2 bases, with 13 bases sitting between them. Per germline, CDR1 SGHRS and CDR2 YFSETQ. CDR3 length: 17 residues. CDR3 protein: CASSLTLSVTGANVLTF. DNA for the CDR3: TGCGCCAGCAGCTTGACTCTCTCGGTCACTGGGGCCAACGTCCTGACTTTC.

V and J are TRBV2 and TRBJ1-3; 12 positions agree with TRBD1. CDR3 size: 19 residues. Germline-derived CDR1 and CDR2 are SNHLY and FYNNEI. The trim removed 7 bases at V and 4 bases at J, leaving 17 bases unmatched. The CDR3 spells CASTERGDRGRVGGNTIYF. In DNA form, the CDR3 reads TGTGCCAGCACCGAGCGGGGGGACAGGGGGCGAGTGGGAGGAAACACCATATATTTT.

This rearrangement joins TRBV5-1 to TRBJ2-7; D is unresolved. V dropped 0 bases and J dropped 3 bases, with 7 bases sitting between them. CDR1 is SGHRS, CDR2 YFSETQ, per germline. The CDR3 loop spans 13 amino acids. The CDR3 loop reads CASSLGVDYEQYF. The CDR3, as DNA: TGCGCCAGCAGCTTGGGCGTAGACTACGAGCAGTACTTC.

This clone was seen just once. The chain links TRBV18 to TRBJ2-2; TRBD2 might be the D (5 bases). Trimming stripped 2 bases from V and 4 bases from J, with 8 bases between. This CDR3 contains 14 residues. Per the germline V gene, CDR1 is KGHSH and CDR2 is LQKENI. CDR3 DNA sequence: TGTGCCAGCTCACCATTACGGGGCACCGGGGAGCTGTTTTTT. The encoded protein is CASSPLRGTGELFF. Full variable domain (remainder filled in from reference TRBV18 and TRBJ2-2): NAGVMQNPRHLVRRRGQEARLRCSPMKGHSHVYWYRQLPEEGLKFMVYLQKENIIDESGMPKERFSAEFPKEGPSILRIQQVVRGDSAAYFCASSPLRGTGELFFGEGSRLTVL.

The CDR3 bases are TGTGCCAGCTCACCGGCCGTCGGGGAGTTTTTT. Amino acid sequence: CASSPAVGEFF. The chain uses TRBV18 and TRBJ1-4; D gene ambiguous. Germline V gene sequence: CDR1 KGHSH, CDR2 LQKENI. The CDR3 runs 11 residues. Trimming cost V 3 bases and J 16 bases, with 12 bases left between them.

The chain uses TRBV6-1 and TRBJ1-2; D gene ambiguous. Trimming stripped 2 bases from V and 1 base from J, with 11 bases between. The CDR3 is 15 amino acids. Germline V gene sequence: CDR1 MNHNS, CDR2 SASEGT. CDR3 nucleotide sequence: TGTGCCAGCAGTGAATTGCCAGGACTTAACTATGGCTACACCTTC. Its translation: CASSELPGLNYGYTF.

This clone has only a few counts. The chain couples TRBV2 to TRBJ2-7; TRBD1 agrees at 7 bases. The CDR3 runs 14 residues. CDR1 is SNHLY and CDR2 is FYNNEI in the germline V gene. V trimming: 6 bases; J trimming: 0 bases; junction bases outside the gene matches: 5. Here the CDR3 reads CASRPGQSSYEQYF. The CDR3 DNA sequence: TGTGCCAGCAGGCCGGGACAGAGCTCCTACGAGCAGTACTTC.

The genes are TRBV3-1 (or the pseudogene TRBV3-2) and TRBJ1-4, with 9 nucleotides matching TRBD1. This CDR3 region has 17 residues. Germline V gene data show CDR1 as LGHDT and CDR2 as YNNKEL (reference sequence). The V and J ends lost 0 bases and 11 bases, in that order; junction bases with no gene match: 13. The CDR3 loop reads CASSQDLGDREGGKLFF. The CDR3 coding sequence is TGTGCCAGCAGCCAAGATCTAGGGGACAGGGAAGGAGGGAAACTGTTTTTT.

The CDR3 nucleotides read TGCAGTGCCAGTAACAGACTAGCAGCAGATACGCAGTATTTT. As protein: CSASNRLAADTQYF. The V call is TRBV20-1, the J call TRBJ2-3; 7 bases are shared with TRBD2. CDR1 is DFQATT, CDR2 SNEGSKA, per germline (reference sequence). The junction had 10 bases not matched to a gene; V was cut back by 6 bases and J by 4 bases. The CDR3 contains 14 residues.

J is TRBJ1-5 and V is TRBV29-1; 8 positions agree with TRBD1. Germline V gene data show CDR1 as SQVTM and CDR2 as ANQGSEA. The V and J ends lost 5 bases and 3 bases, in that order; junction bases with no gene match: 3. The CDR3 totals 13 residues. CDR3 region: CSVSDRVNQPQHF. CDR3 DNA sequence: TGCAGCGTTTCGGACAGGGTCAATCAGCCCCAGCATTTT.

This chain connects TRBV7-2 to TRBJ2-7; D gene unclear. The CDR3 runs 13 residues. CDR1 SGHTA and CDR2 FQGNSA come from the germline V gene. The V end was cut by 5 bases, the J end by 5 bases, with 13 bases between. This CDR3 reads CASSPQATHEQYF. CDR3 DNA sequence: TGTGCCAGCAGCCCCCAGGCGACCCACGAGCAGTACTTC.

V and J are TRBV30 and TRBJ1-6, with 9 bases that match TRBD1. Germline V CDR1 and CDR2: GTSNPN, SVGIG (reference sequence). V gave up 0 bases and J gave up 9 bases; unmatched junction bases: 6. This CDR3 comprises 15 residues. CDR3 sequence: CAWSVQGARSSPLHF. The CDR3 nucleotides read TGTGCCTGGAGTGTACAGGGGGCGAGGAGTTCACCCCTCCACTTT.

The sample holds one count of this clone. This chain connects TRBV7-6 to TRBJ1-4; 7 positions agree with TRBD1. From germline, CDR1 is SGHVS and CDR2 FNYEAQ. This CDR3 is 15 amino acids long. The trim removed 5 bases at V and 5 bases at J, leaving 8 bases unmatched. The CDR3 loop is CASSLTGVLNEKLFF. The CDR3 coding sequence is TGTGCCAGCAGCCTAACAGGGGTGTTGAATGAAAAACTGTTTTTT.

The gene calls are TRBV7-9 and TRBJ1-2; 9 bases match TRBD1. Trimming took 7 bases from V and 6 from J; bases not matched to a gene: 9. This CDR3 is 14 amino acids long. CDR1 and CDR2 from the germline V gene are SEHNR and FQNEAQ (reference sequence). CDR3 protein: CASTEGRTGDGYTF. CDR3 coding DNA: TGTGCCAGCACCGAGGGGAGGACAGGGGATGGCTACACCTTC.

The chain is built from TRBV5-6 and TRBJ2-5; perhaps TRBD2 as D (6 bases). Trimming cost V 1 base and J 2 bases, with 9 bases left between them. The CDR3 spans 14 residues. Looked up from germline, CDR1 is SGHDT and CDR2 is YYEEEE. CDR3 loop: CASSLLSGQETQYF. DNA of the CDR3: TGTGCCAGCAGCTTGCTTAGCGGACAAGAGACCCAGTACTTC.

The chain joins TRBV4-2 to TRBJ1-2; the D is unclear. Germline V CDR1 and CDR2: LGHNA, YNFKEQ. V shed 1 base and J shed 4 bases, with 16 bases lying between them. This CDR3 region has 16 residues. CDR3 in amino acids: CASSQVGYSTGYGYTF. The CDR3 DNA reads TGTGCCAGCAGCCAAGTCGGCTACTCGACGGGCTATGGCTACACCTTC.